The source of this T cell receptor beta chain is a study of CD8 T cells in ankylosing spondylitis. Overall study results and limits: A motif in TCR beta, a set of fewer than ten highly homologous variants, appeared characteristic of ankylosing spondylitis blood.

Quantitative 5'-RACE with molecular barcodes produced the TCR beta libraries. TCRdb passed the 5' RACE reads through MiXCR, listing each CDR3 protein once. The repertoire holds fewer than 450,000 distinct CDR3 sequences, with 17% as singletons. The CDR3 totals 14 residues. V was clipped by 0 bases and J by 4 bases, with 6 bases between them. Per the germline V gene, CDR1 is SNHLY and CDR2 is FYNNEI. This clonotype was seen a few times. The antigen is not known. The receptor's source is a male donor with ankylosing spondylitis. The sample was blood, either unsorted or a sorted T cell fraction (not recorded which). The chain is built from TRBV2 and TRBJ2-2; D not certain. CDR3: CASSEAAVTGELFF. CDR3 nucleotides: TGTGCCAGCAGTGAAGCGGCGGTCACCGGGGAGCTGTTTTTT.